The present entry profiles one TCR beta chain with its context. Sequencing was performed with immunoSEQ multiplex PCR; in TCRdb, only in-frame clones are kept and a portion is missing. The repertoire holds 80,000 or so clones, with about 89% as singletons. The source of the sample is a study of blood T cell repertoires in COVID-19. Study-level background: Samples of COVID-19 (acute and convalescent) were obtained from the United States, Italy and Spain. PBMCs, B-cell-depleted T cells, or T cells provided the cDNA or gDNA that made up the material.

Germline V gene lookup returns CDR1 MDHEN and CDR2 SYDVKM. This CDR3 region has 14 residues. The V end was cut by 5 bases, the J end by 0 bases, with 8 bases between. J is TRBJ1-5 and V is TRBV28; D is undetermined. The TCR was taken from a woman aged 60-75 years with acute or convalescent COVID-19. The sequenced sample was peripheral blood. CDR3 sequence reads: CASSLSLSNQPQHF. The CDR3 region has the DNA TGTGCCAGCAGTCTCTCCCTTAGCAATCAGCCCCAGCATTTT.